These 24 T cell receptor beta chains were sequenced from one sample in a study of T-cell reconstitution after alpha-beta-depleted transplantation in children. This sample's TCRbeta library carried unique molecular identifier barcodes. TCRdb ran MiXCR on the PCR reads and lists one entry per CDR3 protein. This repertoire shows approximately 350,000 distinct CDR3 sequences, roughly 15% found once; its top ten account for approximately 4.2%. The source material was PBMCs, sampled from the stem cell graft. These receptors all stem from a human donor who donated a stem cell graft to a child with Fanconi anemia.

This clonotype showed up just a few times. This rearrangement joins TRBV5-8 to TRBJ1-4, with 9 nucleotides matching TRBD1. The length of the CDR3 is 17 residues. CDR1 is SGHTS, CDR2 YDEGEE, per germline. V dropped 4 bases and J dropped 7; count of bases not matched to a gene: 14. The CDR3 sequence is CASSPGTGRVEGEKLFF. The CDR3 DNA follows: TGTGCCAGCAGCCCCGGGACAGGGAGGGTAGAAGGTGAAAAACTGTTTTTT. Full variable domain (outside the CDR3, taken from reference TRBV5-8 and TRBJ1-4): EAGVTQSPTHLIKTRGQQATLRCSPISGHTSVYWYQQALGLGLQFLLWYDEGEERNRGNFPPRFSGRQFPNYSSELNVNALELEDSALYLCASSPGTGRVEGEKLFFGSGTQLSVL.

In this sample, this clonotype turned up many times. The genes are TRBV20-1 and TRBJ1-1; TRBD1 might be the D (6 bases). Germline-derived CDR1 and CDR2 are DFQATT and SNEGSKA (reference sequence). There are 13 residues in the CDR3. The V end was cut by 4 bases, the J end by 3 bases, with 12 bases between. CDR3 in DNA: TGCAGTGCTAAGCTAGAGGGGGACACTGAAGCTTTCTTT. Translated: CSAKLEGDTEAFF.

The chain recombines TRBV6-2 or TRBV6-3 with TRBJ1-4; D is possibly TRBD1 (6 bases). Germline V gives CDR1 MNHEY, CDR2 SVGEGT. Deletions cut 2 bases from V and 8 bases from J, with 18 bases between. The CDR3 has 16 amino acids. The CDR3 region is CASSYLVSGESEKLFF. CDR3 DNA sequence: TGTGCCAGCAGTTACCTAGTTTCAGGGGAGAGCGAAAAACTGTTTTTT.

This clonotype has ten or more counts. V and J are TRBV29-1 and TRBJ2-3; no definite D call. The CDR3 length is 13 residues. Germline-derived CDR1 and CDR2 are SQVTM and ANQGSEA. Trimming removed 3 bases from V and 0 bases from J, with 7 bases in between. This CDR3 reads CSVESVSTDTQYF. The CDR3 DNA is TGCAGCGTTGAGAGTGTTAGCACAGATACGCAGTATTTT.

This clonotype was seen just once. It may be a read error: a sequence one base away is much more abundant. The J gene is TRBJ2-3, the V gene TRBV29-1; a weak D match, TRBD1 (6 bases). CDR1 SQVTM and CDR2 ANQGSEA come from the germline V gene. CDR3 length equals 15 residues. This CDR3 reads CSVGVEDSSTDTKYF. The CDR3 DNA follows: TGCAGCGTCGGGGTAGAGGACAGTAGCACAGATACGAAGTATTTT.

This clonotype was observed many times. The rearrangement joins TRBV29-1 to TRBJ1-2, with unresolved D. Germline V gives CDR1 SQVTM, CDR2 ANQGSEA. CDR3 size: 13 residues. Trimming stripped 7 bases from V and 4 bases from J, with 16 bases between. The CDR3 reads CSESGIGGYGYTF. CDR3 DNA sequence: TGCAGCGAATCCGGTATCGGCGGCTATGGCTACACCTTC.

V gene TRBV5-1 combines with J gene TRBJ1-1; TRBD1 matches at 9 bases. CDR3 length: 14 amino acids. Germline V gene lookup returns CDR1 SGHRS and CDR2 YFSETQ. Trimming at V came to 4 bases and at J to 4 bases, leaving 5 bases not matched to a gene. The CDR3 nucleotides read TGCGCCAGCAGCCTCCCGGACAGGGGCACTGAAGCTTTCTTT. It yields the protein CASSLPDRGTEAFF.

This clonotype was observed a handful of times. The J gene is TRBJ2-5, the V gene TRBV11-2, with D perhaps TRBD1 (6 bases). CDR1 is SGHAT and CDR2 is FQNNGV in the germline V gene. Trimming took 5 bases from V and 5 from J, leaving 15 bases between them. The CDR3 is 14 amino acids. The CDR3: CASSETRGGETQYF. The CDR3 DNA sequence: TGTGCCAGCAGCGAAACCAGGGGTGGGGAGACCCAGTACTTC.

This clonotype was observed many times. The CDR3 is CASSLLAGYTQYF. DNA for the CDR3: TGTGCCAGCAGCTTACTAGCGGGGTATACGCAGTATTTT. J is TRBJ2-3 and V is TRBV11-2, with 9 bases aligning to TRBD2. CDR1 is SGHAT, CDR2 FQNNGV, per germline. The junction had 1 base not matched to a gene; V was cut back by 2 bases and J by 7 bases. There are 13 residues in the CDR3.

As to this clonotype: A junction end diverges from the germline sequence, so it may reflect a read error. This chain links TRBV10-3 with TRBJ1-1; 10 positions agree with TRBD1. Germline assignment: CDR1 ENHRY and CDR2 SYGVKD. There are 15 residues in the CDR3. The CDR3 protein is CAISGSGQGNAEAFF. The CDR3 bases are TGTGCCATCAGTGGCTCGGGACAGGGGAACGCTGAAGCTTTCTTT.

This chain joins TRBV7-2 and TRBJ2-1; TRBD2 matches 13 bases. Per the germline V gene, CDR1 is SGHTA and CDR2 is FQGNSA. The J segment lost 7 bases and the V segment lost 3 bases, leaving 6 bases of the junction unmatched. This CDR3 contains 16 residues. The CDR3 nucleotides read TGTGCCAGCAGCTTCGGGACTAGCGGGACCCCTAATGAGCAGTTCTTC. It is translated as CASSFGTSGTPNEQFF.

The V gene is TRBV5-1, the J gene TRBJ2-2; D unresolved. V was trimmed by 7 bases and J by 0 bases, leaving 4 bases between them. Germline V gene sequence: CDR1 SGHRS, CDR2 YFSETQ. CDR3 length equals 12 residues. CDR3: CASESNTGELFF. The CDR3 DNA follows: TGCGCCAGCGAGTCGAACACCGGGGAGCTGTTTTTT.

The chain uses TRBV10-3 and TRBJ2-3; the D gene is possibly TRBD1 (6 bases). Germline V gene data show CDR1 as ENHRY and CDR2 as SYGVKD. Trimming took off 7 bases at V and 3 bases at J, with 11 bases between the two ends. The CDR3 extends over 13 amino acids. The CDR3 reads CAINTGQTDTQYF. Here the CDR3 DNA reads TGTGCCATCAACACAGGGCAAACAGATACGCAGTATTTT.

The chain combines TRBV19 with TRBJ1-6; no clear D gene. Germline V gene data show CDR1 as LNHDA and CDR2 as SQIVND (reference sequence). V lost 6 bases and J 9 bases, leaving 12 bases between the germline ends. This CDR3 contains 13 residues. The CDR3 DNA sequence: TGTGCCAGTAGAAATACGGCAGGTTCACCCCTCCACTTT. It translates to CASRNTAGSPLHF.

This rearrangement joins TRBV5-1 to TRBJ2-2; 15 bases line up with TRBD2. From germline, CDR1 is SGHRS and CDR2 YFSETQ. The CDR3 runs 19 residues. V trimming: 3 bases; J trimming: 7 bases; junction bases outside the gene matches: 13. The CDR3 loop is CASSSHPRTSGGANGELFF. DNA of the CDR3: TGCGCCAGCAGCTCGCACCCCAGGACTAGCGGGGGGGCGAACGGGGAGCTGTTTTTT.

This clonotype was counted at least ten times. The J gene is TRBJ2-2, the V gene TRBV4-3; tentative D call: TRBD2 (6 bases). The CDR3 consists of 15 residues. Trimming took 4 bases from V and 4 from J, leaving 13 bases between them. CDR1 is LGHNA, CDR2 YSLEER, per germline. DNA for the CDR3: TGCGCCAGCAGCCTTTCCTGGGGAGGCACCGGGGAGCTGTTTTTT. Protein: CASSLSWGGTGELFF.

This chain connects TRBV27 to TRBJ1-1, with 7 bases fitting TRBD1. The V segment lost 4 bases and the J segment 5 bases; nucleotides outside the gene matches: 10. Germline V CDR1 and CDR2: MNHEY, SMNVEV (reference sequence). CDR3 length equals 15 residues. The CDR3 DNA follows: TGTGCCAGCAGTTCCGCGAGCAGGGGGGATACTGAAGCTTTCTTT. It yields the protein CASSSASRGDTEAFF.

This clonotype was seen more than once but under ten times. The V gene is TRBV5-5, the J gene TRBJ1-1, with D perhaps TRBD1 (6 bases). Germline V gene data show CDR1 as SGHKS and CDR2 as YYEKEE (reference sequence). The V gene lost 0 bases and the J gene lost 7 bases, with 16 bases spanning the gap. The CDR3 length is 15 residues. CDR3 amino acids: CASSLVLQGRGEAFF. The CDR3 DNA reads TGTGCCAGCAGCTTGGTGCTTCAGGGCAGGGGTGAAGCTTTCTTT.

This clonotype was recorded at least ten times. CDR3 sequence: CASSYSSDIGNTIYF. In nucleotides, the CDR3 is TGTGCCAGCAGTTACTCGAGTGACATCGGAAACACCATATATTTT. The V call is TRBV6-6, the J call TRBJ1-3; D is undetermined. The germline V and J ends were trimmed by 0 bases and 4 bases, with 10 bases remaining between them. The germline V gene encodes CDR1 MNHNY and CDR2 SVGAGI (reference sequence). CDR3 length equals 15 residues.

At least ten counts were recorded for this clonotype. The chain employs TRBV10-1 and TRBJ1-1; D gene ambiguous. This CDR3 has 13 amino acids. Trimming pared 2 bases from V and 1 base from J, leaving 5 bases between. Germline V lookup: CDR1 WNHNN, CDR2 SYGVQD (reference sequence). This CDR3 reads CASSEQPNTEAFF. Here the CDR3 DNA reads TGCGCCAGCAGTGAGCAGCCGAACACTGAAGCTTTCTTT.

This clonotype has just a few counts. The rearrangement links TRBV28 to TRBJ2-3, with TRBD2 matching over 10 bases. Per germline, CDR1 MDHEN and CDR2 SYDVKM. The junction had 7 bases not matched to a gene; V was cut back by 4 bases and J by 6 bases. The CDR3 totals 15 residues. CDR3 in DNA: TGTGCCAGCAGTTCGCGAAGCGGGGGGGCCGATACGCAGTATTTT. Translated: CASSSRSGGADTQYF. The whole variable domain, remainder taken from reference TRBV28 and TRBJ2-3, is DVKVTQSSRYLVKRTGEKVFLECVQDMDHENMFWYRQDPGLGLRLIYFSYDVKMKEKGDIPEGYSVSREKKERFSLILESASTNQTSMYLCASSSRSGGADTQYFGPGTRLTVL.

V usage is TRBV12-3 or TRBV12-4 and J usage is TRBJ1-5, with a possible D match to TRBD1 (5 bases). The CDR3 loop spans 14 amino acids. V was cut by 1 base and J by 7 bases, with 11 bases left in between. The CDR3 spells CASSLGFQGQPQHF. The CDR3, as DNA: TGTGCCAGCAGTTTAGGGTTTCAGGGCCAGCCCCAGCATTTT.

The V and J genes are TRBV7-3 and TRBJ2-6; 9 bases align to TRBD2. CDR1 and CDR2 (germline): SGHTA, FQGTGA. Germline trimming cut 2 bases from V and 2 bases from J; bases unmatched to any gene: 13. There are 20 residues in the CDR3. The CDR3 DNA reads TGTGCCAGCAGCTTACCAGCGGGGGGCCTTGAGGGCCCTGGGGCCAACGTCCTGACTTTC. Its translation is CASSLPAGGLEGPGANVLTF.

This clonotype has at least ten counts. The chain is built from TRBV5-1 and TRBJ2-3, with a possible D match to TRBD2 (6 bases). Trimming took off 0 bases at V and 2 bases at J, with 13 bases between the two ends. Germline V CDR1 and CDR2: SGHRS, YFSETQ. The CDR3 loop spans 16 amino acids. CDR3 coding DNA: TGCGCCAGCAGCTTGGATGGGACTGTTACCACAGATACGCAGTATTTT. Translating it yields CASSLDGTVTTDTQYF.